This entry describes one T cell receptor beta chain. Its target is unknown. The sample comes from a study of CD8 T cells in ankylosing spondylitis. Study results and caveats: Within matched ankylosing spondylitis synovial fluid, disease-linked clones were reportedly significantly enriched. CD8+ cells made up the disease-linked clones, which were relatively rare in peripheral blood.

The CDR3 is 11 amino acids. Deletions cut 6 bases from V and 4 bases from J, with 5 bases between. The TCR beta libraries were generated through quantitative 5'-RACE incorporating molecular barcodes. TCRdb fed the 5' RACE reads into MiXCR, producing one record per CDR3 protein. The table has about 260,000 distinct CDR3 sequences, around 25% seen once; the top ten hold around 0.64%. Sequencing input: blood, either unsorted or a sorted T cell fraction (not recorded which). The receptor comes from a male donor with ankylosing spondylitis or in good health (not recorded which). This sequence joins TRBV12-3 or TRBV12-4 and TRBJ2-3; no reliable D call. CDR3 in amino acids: CASRLADTQYF. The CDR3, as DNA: TGTGCCAGCAGGCTTGCAGATACGCAGTATTTT.